Below are 18 T cell receptor beta chains sequenced from a single sample in a study of early T cells in non-severe SARS-CoV-2 infection. TCRdb redid the calling of the 5' RACE reads with MiXCR, one entry per CDR3 protein. The table records about 110,000 distinct CDR3 sequences, about an eighth of them present only once. Sequencing was done on a sample of whole blood. Receptors were obtained from an adult who was a healthcare worker with PCR-confirmed SARS-CoV-2 infection or an uninfected control (not recorded which).

The rearrangement links TRBV15 to TRBJ1-2, with 8 bases matching TRBD1. Germline V gene sequence: CDR1 LNHNV, CDR2 YYDKDF (reference sequence). The CDR3 is made up of 15 amino acids. V gave up 4 bases and J gave up 8 bases; unmatched junction bases: 12. The DNA of the CDR3 is TGTGCCACCAGCATCCGGACAGGGCACCATTGGGGCTACACCTTC. Amino acid sequence: CATSIRTGHHWGYTF. Variable domain in full (rest from reference TRBV15 and TRBJ1-2): DAMVIQNPRYQVTQFGKPVTLSCSQTLNHNVMYWYQQKSSQAPKLLFHYYDKDFNNEADTPDNFQSRRPNTSFCFLDIRSPGLGDTAMYLCATSIRTGHHWGYTFGSGTRLTVV.

This clonotype was picked up a small number of times. One end of the junction is discordant with germline, which a read error may explain. The rearrangement links TRBV7-7 to TRBJ2-2; possibly TRBD1 for D (5 bases). The CDR3 spans 15 residues. Looked up from germline, CDR1 is SSHAT and CDR2 is FNYEAQ (reference sequence). The CDR3 DNA reads as TGTGCTAGCAGCTCAGAAGGGGCGAACACCGGGGAGCTGTTTTTT. Its protein product is CASSSEGANTGELFF.

This sequence joins TRBV7-9 and TRBJ2-7; 8 nucleotides match TRBD1. V dropped 3 bases and J dropped 6; count of bases not matched to a gene: 7. Germline-derived CDR1 and CDR2 are SEHNR and FQNEAQ (reference sequence). The CDR3 is made up of 14 amino acids. CDR3 region: CASSFTGGRGEQYF. The CDR3 DNA reads as TGTGCCAGCAGCTTCACAGGGGGACGCGGCGAGCAGTACTTC. Based on the CDR3 plus reference TRBV7-9 and TRBJ2-7, the full variable domain is DTGVSQNPRHKITKRGQNVTFRCDPISEHNRLYWYRQTLGQGPEFLTYFQNEAQLEKSRLLSDRFSAERPKGSFSTLEIQRTEQGDSAMYLCASSFTGGRGEQYFGPGTRLTVT.

This clonotype was seen repeatedly, ten times or more. The genes are TRBV30 and TRBJ1-4; tentatively, D is TRBD1 (5 bases). Germline V gene lookup returns CDR1 GTSNPN and CDR2 SVGIG (reference sequence). The V end was cut by 2 bases, the J end by 4 bases, with 11 bases between. The CDR3 consists of 14 residues. The CDR3 DNA follows: TGTGCCTGGAGTCATGGGGGGATTAATGAAAAACTGTTTTTT. Protein sequence: CAWSHGGINEKLFF. Using reference TRBV30 and TRBJ1-4 for the parts outside the CDR3, the full variable domain is SQTIHQWPATLVQPVGSPLSLECTVEGTSNPNLYWYRQAAGRGLQLLFYSVGIGQISSEVPQNLSASRPQDRQFILSSKKLLLSDSGFYLCAWSHGGINEKLFFGSGTQLSVL.

This clonotype was seen at least ten times. The CDR3 coding sequence is TGTGCCAGCAGTGACCGGGGAGTCGCTGAAGCTTTCTTT. Its protein product is CASSDRGVAEAFF. The chain is built from TRBV25-1 and TRBJ1-1; unclear D gene. Germline V CDR1 and CDR2: MGHDK, SYGVNS. Between the trimmed V and J ends, which lost 3 bases and 6 bases, there was a span of 11 bases. This CDR3 contains 13 residues.

A few counts support this clonotype. The chain couples TRBV4-1 to TRBJ2-4; D unresolved. Between the trimmed V and J ends, which lost 2 bases and 0 bases, there was a span of 8 bases. In germline, CDR1 is MGHRA, CDR2 YSYEKL. The CDR3 is 15 amino acids. CDR3 in amino acids: CASSQWILAKNIQYF. In DNA, the CDR3 is TGCGCCAGCAGCCAATGGATCCTAGCCAAAAACATTCAGTACTTC.

A note on this clonotype: It may be a read error: a sequence one base away is much more abundant. The rearrangement uses TRBV18 and TRBJ2-7; the D is unclear. This CDR3 contains 13 residues. In germline, CDR1 is KGHSH, CDR2 LQKENI. Trimming took 6 bases from V and 9 from J, leaving 18 bases between them. Here the CDR3 reads CASSPGGLIRQYF. DNA of the CDR3: TGTGCCAGCTCCCCGGGCGGCCTCATACGGCAGTACTTC.

V and J are TRBV27 and TRBJ2-1; 12 nucleotides agree with TRBD2. The CDR3 is 16 amino acids. The V and J ends lost 7 bases and 5 bases, in that order; junction bases with no gene match: 9. Germline V gives CDR1 MNHEY, CDR2 SMNVEV (reference sequence). The CDR3 region has the DNA TGTGCCAGCACAACTAGCGGGAGGCACCCTAACAATGAGCAGTTCTTC. It encodes CASTTSGRHPNNEQFF.

This chain joins TRBV20-1 and TRBJ2-3; 7 bases align to TRBD2. V shed 4 bases, J shed 4 bases, and the junction held 2 bases outside the gene matches. Germline V lookup: CDR1 DFQATT, CDR2 SNEGSKA (reference sequence). CDR3 size: 12 residues. CDR3 in DNA: TGCAGTGCTAAGCTAGCGGCAGATACGCAGTATTTT. Translated, it gives CSAKLAADTQYF.

This chain's CDR3 is CATGLAGGYEQYF. The CDR3 DNA sequence: TGTGCCACGGGACTAGCGGGAGGATACGAGCAGTACTTC. The chain uses TRBV19 and TRBJ2-7; 15 bases agree with TRBD2. This CDR3 contains 13 residues. The germline V gene encodes CDR1 LNHDA and CDR2 SQIVND (reference sequence). J was trimmed by 4 bases and V by 10 bases; bases with no gene match: 2.

The J gene is TRBJ2-1, the V gene TRBV12-3 or TRBV12-4; D perhaps matches TRBD2 (5 bases). The CDR3 extends over 15 amino acids. Trimming removed 5 bases from V and 6 bases from J, with 17 bases in between. CDR3 loop: CASSPPVRAGNEQFF. CDR3 nucleotide sequence: TGTGCCAGCAGTCCCCCGGTCCGGGCGGGCAATGAGCAGTTCTTC.

The chain employs TRBV3-1 and TRBJ1-5; the D is unclear. CDR1 and CDR2 (germline): LGHDT, YNNKEL (reference sequence). Trimming cost V 2 bases and J 1 base, with 9 bases left between them. The CDR3 spans 15 residues. The CDR3 loop is CASSQKGPSNQPQHF. The DNA for the CDR3 is TGTGCCAGCAGCCAAAAAGGGCCGAGCAATCAGCCCCAGCATTTT.

This clonotype was seen at least ten times. The rearrangement joins TRBV12-3 or TRBV12-4 to TRBJ1-2; no definite D call. The CDR3 is 12 residues long. Trimming took off 4 bases at V and 7 bases at J, with 10 bases between the two ends. Written as DNA, the CDR3 is TGTGCCAGCAGTTCGGACGCCGCTGGCTACACCTTC. Protein sequence: CASSSDAAGYTF.

In this sample, this clonotype turned up a few times. The chain's CDR3 is CSARPWTGSMETQYF. As DNA, the CDR3 is TGCAGTGCTAGACCCTGGACTGGTTCTATGGAGACGCAGTATTTT. The chain uses TRBV20-1 and TRBJ2-3, with D possibly being TRBD2 (5 bases). This CDR3 has 15 amino acids. V lost 2 bases to trimming and J lost 9 bases, with 21 bases between them. Germline lookup yields CDR1 DFQATT and CDR2 SNEGSKA (reference sequence).

The chain couples TRBV6-1 to TRBJ1-2; 9 nucleotides match TRBD1. Germline-derived CDR1 and CDR2 are MNHNS and SASEGT. The V segment lost 9 bases and the J segment 5 bases; nucleotides outside the gene matches: 1. The CDR3 runs to 11 residues. Here the CDR3 reads CASGQGYGYTF. The CDR3 bases are TGTGCCAGTGGACAGGGGTATGGCTACACCTTC.

This clonotype has only a few counts. V usage is TRBV6-2 or TRBV6-3 and J usage is TRBJ1-5, with D maybe TRBD1 (5 bases). V was pared by 6 bases and J by 2 bases, with 23 bases between. The CDR3 runs to 18 residues. Looked up from germline, CDR1 is MNHEY and CDR2 is SVGEGT. CDR3 in DNA: TGTGCCAGCAGAAATCCGGGACCCGGGGTTATTGGCAATCAGCCCCAGCATTTT. Amino acid sequence: CASRNPGPGVIGNQPQHF.

This clonotype was observed a handful of times. The chain uses TRBV15 and TRBJ2-7; D remains unclear. The V gene's germline CDR1 is LNHNV and CDR2 YYDKDF (reference sequence). The CDR3 is 12 residues long. Deletions cut 3 bases from V and 7 bases from J, with 10 bases between. CDR3 coding DNA: TGTGCCACCAGCAGCGGTCTGGGAGAGCAGTACTTC. It yields the protein CATSSGLGEQYF.

The V gene is TRBV20-1, the J gene TRBJ1-5; weak D call: TRBD1 (5 bases). CDR1 DFQATT and CDR2 SNEGSKA come from the germline V gene (reference sequence). CDR3 length equals 14 residues. Trimming took 7 bases from V and 7 from J, leaving 20 bases between them. In DNA, the CDR3 is TGCAGTGTTCGGAGAAGGGATGGGGGACAGCCCCAGCATTTT. Protein product: CSVRRRDGGQPQHF.